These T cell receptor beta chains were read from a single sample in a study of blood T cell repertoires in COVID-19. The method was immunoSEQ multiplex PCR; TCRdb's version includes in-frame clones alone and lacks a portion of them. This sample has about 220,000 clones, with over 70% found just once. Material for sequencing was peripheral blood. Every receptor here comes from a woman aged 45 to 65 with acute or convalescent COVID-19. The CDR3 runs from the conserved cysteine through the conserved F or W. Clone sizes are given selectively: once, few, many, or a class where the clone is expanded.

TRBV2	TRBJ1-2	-	CASTGHGIPGRNGYTF
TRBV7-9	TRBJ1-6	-	CASSFHERQGSRSPLHF
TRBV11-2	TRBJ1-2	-	CASSRTATYGYTF
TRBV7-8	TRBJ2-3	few	CASSLAIGADTQYF
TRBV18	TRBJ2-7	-	CASSPTQTGLYEQYF
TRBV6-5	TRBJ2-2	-	CASSLQATGELFF
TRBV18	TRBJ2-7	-	CASSPATGGLNEQYF
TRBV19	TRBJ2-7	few	CASSPGQGARYEQYF
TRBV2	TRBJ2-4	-	CASSEQGLAYDIQYF
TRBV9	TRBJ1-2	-	CASSVKPQGGYTF
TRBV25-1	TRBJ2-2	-	CASSEYRTNTGELFF
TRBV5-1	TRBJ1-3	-	CASSPIGTTRGSGNTIYF
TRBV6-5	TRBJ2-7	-	CASRSRDLTYEQYF
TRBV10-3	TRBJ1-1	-	CAIMGQENTEAFF
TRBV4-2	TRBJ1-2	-	CASSQYQGTEVKGYTF
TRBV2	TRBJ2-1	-	CAHYMREGRNEQFF
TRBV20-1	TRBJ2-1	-	CSASWYAGGILYEQFF
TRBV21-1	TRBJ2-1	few	CASRGGTSGDNEQFF
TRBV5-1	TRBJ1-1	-	CASSLESTGGTEAFF
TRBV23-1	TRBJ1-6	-	CASSLKQPNSPLHF
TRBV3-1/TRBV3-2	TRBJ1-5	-	CASSGQGSQPQHF
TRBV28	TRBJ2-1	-	CASSPTGQEYNEQFF
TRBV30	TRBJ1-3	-	CAWTTGLGNTIYF
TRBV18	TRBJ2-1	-	CASSPRSAVLAGSYNEQFF
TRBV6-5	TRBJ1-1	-	CASSPPASGTEAFF
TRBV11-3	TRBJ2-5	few	CASSLGPGLAGQETQYF
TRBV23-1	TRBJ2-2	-	CASSQSRLTGRGNTGELFF
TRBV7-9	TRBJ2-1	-	CASSLERGGLLPYNEQFF
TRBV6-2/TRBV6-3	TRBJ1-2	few	CASSAGTANYGYTF
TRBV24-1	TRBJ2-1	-	CATSEPSSGKGEQFF
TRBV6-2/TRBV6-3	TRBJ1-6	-	CASSYPLSPLHF
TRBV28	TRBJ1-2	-	CASSSLKGDYGYTF
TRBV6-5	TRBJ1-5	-	CASTAGGGGPQHF
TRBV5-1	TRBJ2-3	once	CASSPGLAGGADTQYF
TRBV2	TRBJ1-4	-	CASSLGQGREKLFF
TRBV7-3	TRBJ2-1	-	CASSLGLGYYNEQFF
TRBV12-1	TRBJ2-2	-	CASRVTGAANTGELFF
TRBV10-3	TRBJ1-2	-	CAISEGRQDGYTF
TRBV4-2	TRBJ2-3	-	CASSHRDYPTQYF
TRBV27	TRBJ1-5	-	CASRSTGKINQPQHF
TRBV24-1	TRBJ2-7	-	CATSDLHRGEQYF
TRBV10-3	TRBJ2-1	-	CAISESLGGVSAYNEQFF
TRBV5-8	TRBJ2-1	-	CASSWGSGRGGNEQFF
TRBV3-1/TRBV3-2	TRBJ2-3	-	CASSQNPMTSGNPDTQYF
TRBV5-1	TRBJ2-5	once	CASSLGSGQQETQYF
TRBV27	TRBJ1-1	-	CASSLSSSAEAFF
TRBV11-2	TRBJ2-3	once	CASSLDRTDTQYF
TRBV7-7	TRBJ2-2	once	CASSPGTGGTGQLFF
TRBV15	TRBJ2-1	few	CATSRDLGTSLLGNEQFF
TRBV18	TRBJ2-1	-	CASSEGLLDGHNEQFF
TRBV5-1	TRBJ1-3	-	CASSSDPGLTGNTIYF